This T cell receptor beta chain came from a study of radiotherapy plus CTLA-4 blockade in lung cancer. Study overall: Objective responses emerged in around 19% of patients, and 31% attained disease control. Findings of the study overall: Radiotherapy was combined with ipilimumab, and tumor-derived TCR clones then expanded in blood. Among reported predictors of response, early blood T cell clone dynamics with interferon-beta performed best.

Measured with immunoSEQ multiplex PCR; TCRdb has only the in-frame clones, and not every one. The sample comprises about 120,000 clones, 78% of which are singletons, and 5.2% rests with the top ten. The CDR3 consists of 15 residues. The V end lost 0 bases, the J end lost 0 bases, and 8 bases lay between the germline ends. Germline V gives CDR1 SGHRS, CDR2 YFSETQ. As regards this clone: The target antigen is unknown.

Each patient with chemo-refractory metastatic non-small-cell lung cancer was treated with focal radiation plus CTLA-4 blockade using ipilimumab. The clonotype originates from a human donor with non-small cell lung cancer who had a partial response to radiotherapy plus ipilimumab. Source: peripheral blood, taken from a patient treated with radiotherapy plus ipilimumab. This chain joins TRBV5-1 and TRBJ2-3; D not resolved. Here the CDR3 reads CASSLDSHSTDTQYF. As DNA, the CDR3 is TGCGCCAGCAGCTTGGACAGCCATAGCACAGATACGCAGTATTTT.